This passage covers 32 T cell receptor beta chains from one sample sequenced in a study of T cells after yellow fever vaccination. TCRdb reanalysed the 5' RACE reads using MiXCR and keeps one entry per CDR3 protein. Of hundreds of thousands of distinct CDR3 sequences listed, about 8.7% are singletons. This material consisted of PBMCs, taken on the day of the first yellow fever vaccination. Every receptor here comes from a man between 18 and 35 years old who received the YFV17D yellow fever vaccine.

Here the CDR3 DNA reads TGCGCCAGCAGTCAGACTAGCGGCGAAGAGACCCAGTACTTC. It is translated as CASSQTSGEETQYF. This chain connects TRBV5-1 to TRBJ2-5; TRBD2 matches at 9 bases. The CDR3 runs to 14 residues. V was pared by 5 bases and J by 3 bases, with 5 bases of the junction left unmatched. CDR1 and CDR2 from the germline V gene are SGHRS and YFSETQ.

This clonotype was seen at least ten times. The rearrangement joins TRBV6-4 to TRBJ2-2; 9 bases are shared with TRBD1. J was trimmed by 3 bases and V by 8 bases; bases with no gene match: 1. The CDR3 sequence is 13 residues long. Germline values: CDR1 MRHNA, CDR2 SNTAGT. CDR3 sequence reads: CASRDRDTGELFF. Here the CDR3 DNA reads TGTGCCAGCCGGGACAGGGACACCGGGGAGCTGTTTTTT.

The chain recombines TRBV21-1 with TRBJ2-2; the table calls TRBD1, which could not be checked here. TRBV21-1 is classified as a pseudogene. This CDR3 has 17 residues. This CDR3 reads CASSKLGLKARTGELFF. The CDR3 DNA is TGTGCCAGCAGTAAATTGGGGCTGAAGGCTAGGACCGGGGAGCTGTTTTTT.

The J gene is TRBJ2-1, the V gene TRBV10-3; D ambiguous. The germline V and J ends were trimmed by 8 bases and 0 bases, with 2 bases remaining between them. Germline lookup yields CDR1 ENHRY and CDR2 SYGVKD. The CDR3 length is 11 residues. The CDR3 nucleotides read TGTGCCATCTCCTCCTACAATGAGCAGTTCTTC. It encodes CAISSYNEQFF.

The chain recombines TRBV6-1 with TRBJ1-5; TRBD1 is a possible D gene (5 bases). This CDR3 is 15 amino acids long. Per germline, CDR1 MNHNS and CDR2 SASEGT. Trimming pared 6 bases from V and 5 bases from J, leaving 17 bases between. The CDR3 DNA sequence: TGTGCCAGCAGCCGTACCGACAGCCTTGATCAGCCCCAGCATTTT. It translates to CASSRTDSLDQPQHF.

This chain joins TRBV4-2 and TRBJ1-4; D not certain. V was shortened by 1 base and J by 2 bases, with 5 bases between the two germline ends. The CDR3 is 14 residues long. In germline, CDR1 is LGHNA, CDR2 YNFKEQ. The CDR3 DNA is TGTGCCAGCAGCCAAGTCGTTACTAATGAAAAACTGTTTTTT. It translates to CASSQVVTNEKLFF.

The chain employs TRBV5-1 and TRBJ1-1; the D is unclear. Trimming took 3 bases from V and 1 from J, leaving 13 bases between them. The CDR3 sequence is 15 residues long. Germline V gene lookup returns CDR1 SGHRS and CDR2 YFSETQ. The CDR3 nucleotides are TGCGCCAGCAGCTCCCCGGACGTAGAGAACACTGAAGCTTTCTTT. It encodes CASSSPDVENTEAFF.

CDR3 residues: CASSLGFREGADTQYF. Written as DNA, the CDR3 is TGCGCCAGCAGCTTGGGCTTCCGGGAGGGGGCAGATACGCAGTATTTT. The chain uses TRBV5-1 and TRBJ2-3; 8 bases line up with TRBD2. V was clipped by 0 bases and J by 4 bases; unmatched bases: 7. The CDR3 runs to 16 residues. Germline V CDR1 and CDR2: SGHRS, YFSETQ.

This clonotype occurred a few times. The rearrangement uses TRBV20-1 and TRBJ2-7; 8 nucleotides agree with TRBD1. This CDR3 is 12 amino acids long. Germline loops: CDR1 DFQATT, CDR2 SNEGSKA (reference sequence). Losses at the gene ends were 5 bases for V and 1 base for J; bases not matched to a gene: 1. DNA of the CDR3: TGCAGTGCTGGACAGGGATCCTACGAGCAGTACTTC. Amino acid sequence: CSAGQGSYEQYF.

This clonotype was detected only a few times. CDR3 DNA: TGTGCCACCAGGGGGACCGCAGATACGCAGTATTTT. This sequence encodes CATRGTADTQYF. The V call is TRBV24-1, the J call TRBJ2-3, with D perhaps being TRBD1 or TRBD2 (5 bases each). The CDR3 has 12 amino acids. With 7 bases removed from V and 4 bases from J, the gap between germline ends came to 8 bases. Per the germline V gene, CDR1 is KGHDR and CDR2 is SFDVKD.

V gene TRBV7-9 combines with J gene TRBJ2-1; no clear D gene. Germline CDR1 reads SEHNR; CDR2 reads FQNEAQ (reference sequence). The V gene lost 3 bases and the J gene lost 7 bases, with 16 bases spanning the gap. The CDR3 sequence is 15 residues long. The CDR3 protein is CASSFSEGTLNEQFF. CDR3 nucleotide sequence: TGTGCCAGCAGCTTTTCCGAAGGAACTCTTAATGAGCAGTTCTTC.

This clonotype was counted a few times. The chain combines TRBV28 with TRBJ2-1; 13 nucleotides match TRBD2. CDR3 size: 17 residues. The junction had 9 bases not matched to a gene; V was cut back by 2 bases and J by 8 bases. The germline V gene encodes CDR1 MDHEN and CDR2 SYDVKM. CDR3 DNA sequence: TGTGCCAGCAGTTTAGGGTTGACTAGCGGGGGGAGGGATGAGCAGTTCTTC. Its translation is CASSLGLTSGGRDEQFF.

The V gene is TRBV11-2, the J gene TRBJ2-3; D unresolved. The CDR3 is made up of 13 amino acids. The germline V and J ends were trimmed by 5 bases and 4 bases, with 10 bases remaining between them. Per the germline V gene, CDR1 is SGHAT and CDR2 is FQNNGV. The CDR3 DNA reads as TGTGCCAGCAGCCAAGTAACATCAGATACGCAGTATTTT. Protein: CASSQVTSDTQYF. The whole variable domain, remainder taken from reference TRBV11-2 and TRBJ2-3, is EAGVAQSPRYKIIEKRQSVAFWCNPISGHATLYWYQQILGQGPKLLIQFQNNGVVDDSQLPKDRFSAERLKGVDSTLKIQPAKLEDSAVYLCASSQVTSDTQYFGPGTRLTVL.

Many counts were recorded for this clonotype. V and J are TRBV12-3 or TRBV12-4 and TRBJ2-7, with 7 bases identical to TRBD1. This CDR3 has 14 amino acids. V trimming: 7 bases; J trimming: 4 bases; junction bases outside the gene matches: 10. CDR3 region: CASTSNRGDYEQYV. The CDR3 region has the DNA TGTGCCAGCACGTCAAACAGGGGAGATTACGAGCAGTACGTC.

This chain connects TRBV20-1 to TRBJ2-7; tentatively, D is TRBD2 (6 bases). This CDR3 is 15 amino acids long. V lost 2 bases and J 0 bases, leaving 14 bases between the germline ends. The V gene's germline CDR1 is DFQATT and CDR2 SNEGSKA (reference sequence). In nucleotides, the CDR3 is TGCAGTGCTAGACGGTGGAGGGAAAGCTCCTACGAGCAGTACTTC. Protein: CSARRWRESSYEQYF.

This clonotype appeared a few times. The chain's CDR3 is CAGAASGLISTDTQYF. In DNA, the CDR3 is TGTGCGGGGGCTGCTAGCGGGCTGATTAGCACAGATACGCAGTATTTT. The gene calls are TRBV6-2 or TRBV6-3 and TRBJ2-3; 8 bases map to TRBD2. CDR1 and CDR2 (germline): MNHEY, SVGEGT. This CDR3 is 16 amino acids long.

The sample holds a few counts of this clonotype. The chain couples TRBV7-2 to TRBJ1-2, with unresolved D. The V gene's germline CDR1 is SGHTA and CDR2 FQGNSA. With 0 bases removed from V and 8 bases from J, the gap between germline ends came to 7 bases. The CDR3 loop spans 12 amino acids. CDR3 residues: CASSLAWEGYTF. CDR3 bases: TGTGCCAGCAGCTTAGCGTGGGAGGGCTACACCTTC.

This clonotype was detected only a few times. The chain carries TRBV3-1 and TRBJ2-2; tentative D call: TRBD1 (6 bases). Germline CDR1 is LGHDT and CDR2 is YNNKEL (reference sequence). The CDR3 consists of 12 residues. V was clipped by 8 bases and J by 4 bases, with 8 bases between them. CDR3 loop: CASQGSTGELFF. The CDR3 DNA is TGTGCCAGCCAGGGGAGCACCGGGGAGCTGTTTTTT.

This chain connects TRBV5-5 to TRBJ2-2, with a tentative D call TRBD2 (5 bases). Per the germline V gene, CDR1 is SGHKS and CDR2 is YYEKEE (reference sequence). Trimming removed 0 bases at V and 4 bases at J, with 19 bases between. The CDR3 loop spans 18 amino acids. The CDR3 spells CASSLDYRRLGSTGELFF. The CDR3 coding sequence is TGTGCCAGCAGCTTGGACTATCGACGCCTGGGGAGCACCGGGGAGCTGTTTTTT.

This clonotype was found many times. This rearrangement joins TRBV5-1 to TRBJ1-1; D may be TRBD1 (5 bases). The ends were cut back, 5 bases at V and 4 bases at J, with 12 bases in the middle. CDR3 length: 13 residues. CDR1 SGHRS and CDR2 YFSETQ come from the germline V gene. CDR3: CASRRGFGTEAFF. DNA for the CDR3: TGCGCCAGCAGGAGGGGCTTCGGCACTGAAGCTTTCTTT.

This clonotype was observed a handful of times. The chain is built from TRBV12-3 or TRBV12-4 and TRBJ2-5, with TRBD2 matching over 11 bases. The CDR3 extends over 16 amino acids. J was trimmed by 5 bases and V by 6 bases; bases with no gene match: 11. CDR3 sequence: CASRGETSGVSETQYF. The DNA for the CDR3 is TGTGCCAGCAGGGGTGAGACTAGCGGGGTATCGGAGACCCAGTACTTC.

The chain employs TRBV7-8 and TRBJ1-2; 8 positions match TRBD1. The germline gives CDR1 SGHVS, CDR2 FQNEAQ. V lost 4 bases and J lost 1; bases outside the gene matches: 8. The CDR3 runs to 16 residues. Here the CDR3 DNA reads TGTGCCAGCAGCTCCACGCGACAGGGGAATAACTATGGCTACACCTTC. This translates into CASSSTRQGNNYGYTF.

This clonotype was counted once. In nucleotides, the CDR3 is TGCGCCAGCAGTCAATCGGTTCAGGGGGCTGGCTACGAGCAGTACTTC. The encoded protein is CASSQSVQGAGYEQYF. The chain joins TRBV23-1 to TRBJ2-7; 8 bases are a match to TRBD1. TRBV23-1 is treated as an ORF (open reading frame) with a function not yet certain. The CDR3 loop spans 16 amino acids. The trim removed 0 bases at V and 3 bases at J, leaving 7 bases unmatched.

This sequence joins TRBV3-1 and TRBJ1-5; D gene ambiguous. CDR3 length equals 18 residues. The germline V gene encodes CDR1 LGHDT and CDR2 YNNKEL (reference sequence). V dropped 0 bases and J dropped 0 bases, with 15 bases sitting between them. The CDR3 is CASSQDPTPIFSNQPQHF. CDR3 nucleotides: TGTGCCAGCAGCCAAGACCCTACCCCGATCTTTAGCAATCAGCCCCAGCATTTT.

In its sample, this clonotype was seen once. CDR3: CASSLVADTDTQYF. In DNA form, the CDR3 reads TGTGCCAGCAGCCTTGTGGCTGACACAGATACGCAGTATTTT. The chain combines TRBV5-6 with TRBJ2-3, with D uncertain. V was trimmed by 4 bases and J by 2 bases, leaving 11 bases between them. CDR3 length: 14 residues. CDR1 SGHDT and CDR2 YYEEEE come from the germline V gene.

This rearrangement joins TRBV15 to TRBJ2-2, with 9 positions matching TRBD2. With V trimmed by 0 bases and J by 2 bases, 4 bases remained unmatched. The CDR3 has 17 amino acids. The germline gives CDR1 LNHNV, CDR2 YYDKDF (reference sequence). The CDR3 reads CATSRDLRGGNTGELFF. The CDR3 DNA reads TGTGCCACCAGCAGAGATCTGCGGGGGGGAAACACCGGGGAGCTGTTTTTT.

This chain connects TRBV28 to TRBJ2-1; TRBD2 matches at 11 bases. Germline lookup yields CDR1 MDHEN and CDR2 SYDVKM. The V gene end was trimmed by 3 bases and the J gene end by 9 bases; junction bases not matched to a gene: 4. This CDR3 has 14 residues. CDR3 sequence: CASSFSSGGPEQFF. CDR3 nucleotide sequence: TGTGCCAGCAGTTTCTCTAGCGGGGGGCCTGAGCAGTTCTTC.

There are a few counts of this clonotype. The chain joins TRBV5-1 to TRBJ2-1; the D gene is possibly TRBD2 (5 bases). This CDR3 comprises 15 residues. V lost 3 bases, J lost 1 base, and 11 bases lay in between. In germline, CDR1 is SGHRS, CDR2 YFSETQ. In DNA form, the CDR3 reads TGCGCCAGCAGCTCGAACCCGGGATCCTACAATGAGCAGTTCTTC. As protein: CASSSNPGSYNEQFF.

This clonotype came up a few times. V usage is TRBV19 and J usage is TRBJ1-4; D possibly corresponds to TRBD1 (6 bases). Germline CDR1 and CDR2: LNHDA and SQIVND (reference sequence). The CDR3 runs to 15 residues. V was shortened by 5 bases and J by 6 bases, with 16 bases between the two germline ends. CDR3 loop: CASSHKRGGDEKLFF. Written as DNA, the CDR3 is TGTGCCAGTAGTCACAAACGGGGGGGCGATGAAAAACTGTTTTTT.

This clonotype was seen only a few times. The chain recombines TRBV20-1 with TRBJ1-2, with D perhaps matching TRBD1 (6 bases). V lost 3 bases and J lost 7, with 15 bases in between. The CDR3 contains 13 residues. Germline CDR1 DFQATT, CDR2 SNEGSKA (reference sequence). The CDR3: CSASGGPFFGYTF. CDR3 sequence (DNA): TGCAGTGCTAGTGGGGGGCCATTTTTTGGCTACACCTTC.

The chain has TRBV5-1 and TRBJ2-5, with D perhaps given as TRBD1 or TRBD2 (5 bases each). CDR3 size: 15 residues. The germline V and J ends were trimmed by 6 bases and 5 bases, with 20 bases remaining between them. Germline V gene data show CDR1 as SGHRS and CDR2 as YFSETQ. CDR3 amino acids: CASNTGRVYRETQYF. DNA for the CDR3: TGCGCCAGCAACACGGGACGGGTGTACAGGGAGACCCAGTACTTC.

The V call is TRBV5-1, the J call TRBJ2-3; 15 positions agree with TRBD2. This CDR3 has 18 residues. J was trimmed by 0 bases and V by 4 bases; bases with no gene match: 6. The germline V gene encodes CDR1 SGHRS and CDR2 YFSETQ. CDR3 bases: TGCGCCAGCAGCCAAGGACTAGCGGGGGGGACTAGCACAGATACGCAGTATTTT. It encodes CASSQGLAGGTSTDTQYF.